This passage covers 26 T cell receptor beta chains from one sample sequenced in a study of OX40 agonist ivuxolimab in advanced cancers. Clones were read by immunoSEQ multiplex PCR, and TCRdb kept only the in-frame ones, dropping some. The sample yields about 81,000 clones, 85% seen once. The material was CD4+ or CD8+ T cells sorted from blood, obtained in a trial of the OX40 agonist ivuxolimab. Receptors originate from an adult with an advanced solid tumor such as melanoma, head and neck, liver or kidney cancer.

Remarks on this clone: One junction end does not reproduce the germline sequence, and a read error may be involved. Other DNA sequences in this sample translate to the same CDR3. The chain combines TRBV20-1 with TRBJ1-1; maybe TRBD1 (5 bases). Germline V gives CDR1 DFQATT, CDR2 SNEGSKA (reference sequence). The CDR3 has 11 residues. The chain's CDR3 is CSVLREAEAFF. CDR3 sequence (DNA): TGCAGTGTTCTCAGGGAAGCTGAAGCCTTCTTT.

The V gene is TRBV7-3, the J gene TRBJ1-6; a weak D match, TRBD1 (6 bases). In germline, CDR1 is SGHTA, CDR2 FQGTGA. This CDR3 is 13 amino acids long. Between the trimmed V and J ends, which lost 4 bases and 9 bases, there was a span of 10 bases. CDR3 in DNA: TGTGCCAGCAGCTCCGGGACAATTTCACCCCTCCACTTT. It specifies CASSSGTISPLHF.

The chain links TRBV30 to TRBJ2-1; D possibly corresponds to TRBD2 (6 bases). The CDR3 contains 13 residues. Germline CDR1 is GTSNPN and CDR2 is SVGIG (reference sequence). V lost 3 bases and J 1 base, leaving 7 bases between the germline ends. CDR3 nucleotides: TGTGCCTGGAGCGGGAGTTCCTACAATGAGCAGTTCTTC. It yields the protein CAWSGSSYNEQFF.

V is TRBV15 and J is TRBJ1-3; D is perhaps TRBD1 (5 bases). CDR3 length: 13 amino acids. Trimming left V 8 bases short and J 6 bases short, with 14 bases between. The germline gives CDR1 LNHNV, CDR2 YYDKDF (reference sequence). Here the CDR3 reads CATHATGENTIYF. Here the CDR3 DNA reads TGTGCCACCCACGCGACGGGGGAAAACACCATATATTTT. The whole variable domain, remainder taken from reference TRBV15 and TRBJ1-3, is DAMVIQNPRYQVTQFGKPVTLSCSQTLNHNVMYWYQQKSSQAPKLLFHYYDKDFNNEADTPDNFQSRRPNTSFCFLDIRSPGLGDTAMYLCATHATGENTIYFGEGSWLTVV.

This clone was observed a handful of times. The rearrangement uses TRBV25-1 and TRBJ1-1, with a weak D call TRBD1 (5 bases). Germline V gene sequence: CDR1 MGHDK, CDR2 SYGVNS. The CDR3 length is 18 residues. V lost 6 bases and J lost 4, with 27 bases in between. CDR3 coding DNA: TGTGCCAGCAGAGGAATAATTGCGGGAACAGGACCCCCCACTGAAGCTTTCTTT. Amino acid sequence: CASRGIIAGTGPPTEAFF.

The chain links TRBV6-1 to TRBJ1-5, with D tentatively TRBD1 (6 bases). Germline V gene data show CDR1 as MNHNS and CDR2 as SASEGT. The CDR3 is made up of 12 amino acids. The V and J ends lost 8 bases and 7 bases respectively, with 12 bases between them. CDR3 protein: CASEDSGQPQHF. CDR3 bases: TGTGCCAGCGAGGACAGCGGCCAGCCCCAGCATTTT.

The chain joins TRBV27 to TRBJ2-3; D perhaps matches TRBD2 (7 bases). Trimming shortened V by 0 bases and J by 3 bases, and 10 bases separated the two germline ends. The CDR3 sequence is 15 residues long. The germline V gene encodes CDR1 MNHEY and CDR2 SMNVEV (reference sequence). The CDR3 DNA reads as TGTGCCAGCAGTTTATCAGGGAGGGGGACAGATACGCAGTATTTT. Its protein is CASSLSGRGTDTQYF.

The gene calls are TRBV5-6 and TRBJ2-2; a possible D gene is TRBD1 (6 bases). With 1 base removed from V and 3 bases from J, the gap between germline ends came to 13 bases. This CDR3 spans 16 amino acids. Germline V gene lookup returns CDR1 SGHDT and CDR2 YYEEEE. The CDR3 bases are TGTGCCAGCAGCTTGTTGTCAGGGGCGGACACCGGGGAGCTGTTTTTT. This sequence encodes CASSLLSGADTGELFF.

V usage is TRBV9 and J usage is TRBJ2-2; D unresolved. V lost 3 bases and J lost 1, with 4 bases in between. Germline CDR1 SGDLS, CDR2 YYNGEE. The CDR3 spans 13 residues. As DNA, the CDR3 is TGTGCCAGCAGCGGGCAGAACACCGGGGAGCTGTTTTTT. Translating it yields CASSGQNTGELFF.

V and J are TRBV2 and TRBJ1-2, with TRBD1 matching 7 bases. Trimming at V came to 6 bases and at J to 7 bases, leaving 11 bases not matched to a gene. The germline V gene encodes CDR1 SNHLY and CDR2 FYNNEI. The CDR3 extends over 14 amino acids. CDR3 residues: CASRPRRDSFGYTF. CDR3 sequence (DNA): TGTGCCAGCAGACCTCGCAGGGACAGTTTTGGCTACACCTTC.

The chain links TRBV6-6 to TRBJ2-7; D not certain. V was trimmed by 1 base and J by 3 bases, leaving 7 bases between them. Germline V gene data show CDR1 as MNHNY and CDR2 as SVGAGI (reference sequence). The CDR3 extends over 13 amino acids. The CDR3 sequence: CASSYWASYEQYF. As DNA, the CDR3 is TGTGCCAGCAGTTACTGGGCGAGCTACGAGCAGTACTTC.

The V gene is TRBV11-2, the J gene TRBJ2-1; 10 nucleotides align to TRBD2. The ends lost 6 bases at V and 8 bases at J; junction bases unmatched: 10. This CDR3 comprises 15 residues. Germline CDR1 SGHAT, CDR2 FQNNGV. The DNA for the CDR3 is TGTGCCAGCAGACACCCGCCTAGCGGGAGTTATGAGCAGTTCTTC. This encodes CASRHPPSGSYEQFF. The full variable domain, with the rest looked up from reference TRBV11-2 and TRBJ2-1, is EAGVAQSPRYKIIEKRQSVAFWCNPISGHATLYWYQQILGQGPKLLIQFQNNGVVDDSQLPKDRFSAERLKGVDSTLKIQPAKLEDSAVYLCASRHPPSGSYEQFFGPGTRLTVL.

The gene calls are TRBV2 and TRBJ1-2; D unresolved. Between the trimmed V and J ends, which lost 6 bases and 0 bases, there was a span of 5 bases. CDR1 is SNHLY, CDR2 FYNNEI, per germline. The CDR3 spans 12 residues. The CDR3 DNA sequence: TGTGCCAGCAGCGTAACTAACTATGGCTACACCTTC. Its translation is CASSVTNYGYTF.

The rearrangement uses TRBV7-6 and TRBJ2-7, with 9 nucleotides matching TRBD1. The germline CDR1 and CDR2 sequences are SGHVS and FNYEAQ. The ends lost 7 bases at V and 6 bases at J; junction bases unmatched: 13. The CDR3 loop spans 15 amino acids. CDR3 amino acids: CASTVTGGPLLEQYF. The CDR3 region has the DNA TGTGCCAGCACCGTGACAGGGGGGCCTCTTCTCGAGCAGTACTTC. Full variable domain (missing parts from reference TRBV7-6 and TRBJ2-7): GAGVSQSPRYKVTKRGQDVALRCDPISGHVSLYWYRQALGQGPEFLTYFNYEAQQDKSGLPNDRFSAERPEGSISTLTIQRTEQRDSAMYRCASTVTGGPLLEQYFGPGTRLTVT.

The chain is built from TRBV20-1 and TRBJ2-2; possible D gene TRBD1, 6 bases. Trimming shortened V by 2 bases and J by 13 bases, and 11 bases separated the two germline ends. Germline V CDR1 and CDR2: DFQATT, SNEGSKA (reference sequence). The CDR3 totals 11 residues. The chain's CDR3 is CSARPQGRLFF. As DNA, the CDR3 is TGCAGTGCTAGACCACAGGGACGGCTGTTTTTT.

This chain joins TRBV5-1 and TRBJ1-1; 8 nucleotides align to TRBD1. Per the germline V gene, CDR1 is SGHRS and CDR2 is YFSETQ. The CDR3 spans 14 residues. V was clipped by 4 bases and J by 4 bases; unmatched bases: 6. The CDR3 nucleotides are TGCGCCAGCAGCACCTGGACAGGGTCCACTGAAGCTTTCTTT. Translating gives CASSTWTGSTEAFF.

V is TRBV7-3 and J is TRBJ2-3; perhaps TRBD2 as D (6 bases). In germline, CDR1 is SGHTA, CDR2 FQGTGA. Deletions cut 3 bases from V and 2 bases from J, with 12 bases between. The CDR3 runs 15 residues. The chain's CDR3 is CASSLARGITDTQYF. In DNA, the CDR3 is TGTGCCAGCAGCTTGGCCCGGGGGATCACAGATACGCAGTATTTT.

CDR3 amino acids: CASRYRGGYGYTF. The CDR3, as DNA: TGTGCCAGCAGGTACAGGGGAGGCTATGGCTACACCTTC. The V call is TRBV2, the J call TRBJ1-2; 7 bases agree with TRBD1. J lost 4 bases, V lost 6 bases, and 5 bases had no gene match. The CDR3 loop spans 13 amino acids. Germline V gene lookup returns CDR1 SNHLY and CDR2 FYNNEI.

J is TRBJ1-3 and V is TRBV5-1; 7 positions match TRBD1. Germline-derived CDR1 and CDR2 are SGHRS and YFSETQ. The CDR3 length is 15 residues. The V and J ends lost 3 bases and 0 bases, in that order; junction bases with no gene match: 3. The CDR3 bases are TGCGCCAGCAGCTATCAGGGGGACTCTGGAAACACCATATATTTT. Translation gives CASSYQGDSGNTIYF.

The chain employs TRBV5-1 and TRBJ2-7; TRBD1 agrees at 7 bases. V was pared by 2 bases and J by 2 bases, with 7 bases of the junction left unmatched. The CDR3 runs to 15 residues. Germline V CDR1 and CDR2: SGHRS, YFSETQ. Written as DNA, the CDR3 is TGCGCCAGCAGCTTACAAACGGGACAGCCCTACGAGCAGTACTTC. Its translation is CASSLQTGQPYEQYF. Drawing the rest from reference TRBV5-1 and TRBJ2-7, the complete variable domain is KAGVTQTPRYLIKTRGQQVTLSCSPISGHRSVSWYQQTPGQGLQFLFEYFSETQRNKGNFPGRFSGRQFSNSRSEMNVSTLELGDSALYLCASSLQTGQPYEQYFGPGTRLTVT.

The CDR3 region is CASTGNRDRVGIQYF. CDR3 DNA sequence: TGTGCCAGCACCGGAAACCGGGACAGGGTGGGCATTCAGTACTTC. This rearrangement joins TRBV5-6 to TRBJ2-4; 9 bases align to TRBD1. This CDR3 is built from 15 residues. The germline V gene has CDR1 SGHDT and CDR2 YYEEEE. V shed 6 bases, J shed 9 bases, and the junction held 13 bases outside the gene matches.

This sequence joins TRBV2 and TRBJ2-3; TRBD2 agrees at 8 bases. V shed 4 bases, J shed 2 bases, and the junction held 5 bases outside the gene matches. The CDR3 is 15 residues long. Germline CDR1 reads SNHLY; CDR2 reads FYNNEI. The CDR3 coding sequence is TGTGCCAGCAGTGTGGCGGGGGGTTTCACAGATACGCAGTATTTT. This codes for CASSVAGGFTDTQYF.

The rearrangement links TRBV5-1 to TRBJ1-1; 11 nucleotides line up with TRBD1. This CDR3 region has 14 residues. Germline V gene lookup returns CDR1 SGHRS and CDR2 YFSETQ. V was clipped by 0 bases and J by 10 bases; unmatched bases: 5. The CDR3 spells CASSLGTGGSGAFF. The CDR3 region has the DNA TGCGCCAGCAGCTTGGGGACAGGGGGCTCTGGAGCTTTCTTT.

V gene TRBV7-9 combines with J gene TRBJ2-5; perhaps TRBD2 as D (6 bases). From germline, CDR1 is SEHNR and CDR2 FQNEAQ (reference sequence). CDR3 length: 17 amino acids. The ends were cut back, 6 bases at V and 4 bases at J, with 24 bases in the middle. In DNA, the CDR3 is TGTGCCAGCAGTCTAGCGTACAGCGGCAGGGTAGGAGAGACCCAGTACTTC. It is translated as CASSLAYSGRVGETQYF.

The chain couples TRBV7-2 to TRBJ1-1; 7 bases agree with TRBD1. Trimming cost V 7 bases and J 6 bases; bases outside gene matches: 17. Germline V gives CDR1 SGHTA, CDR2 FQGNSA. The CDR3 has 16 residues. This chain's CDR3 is CASNRGGGRRESEAFF. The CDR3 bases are TGTGCCAGCAACCGAGGGGGCGGCAGGAGGGAATCTGAAGCTTTCTTT.

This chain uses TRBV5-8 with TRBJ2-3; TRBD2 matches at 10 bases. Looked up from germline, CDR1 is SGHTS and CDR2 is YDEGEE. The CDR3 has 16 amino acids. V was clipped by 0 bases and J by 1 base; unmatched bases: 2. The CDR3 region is CASSLVGTSGTDTQYF. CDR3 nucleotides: TGTGCCAGCAGCTTGGTGGGGACTAGCGGCACAGATACGCAGTATTTT.